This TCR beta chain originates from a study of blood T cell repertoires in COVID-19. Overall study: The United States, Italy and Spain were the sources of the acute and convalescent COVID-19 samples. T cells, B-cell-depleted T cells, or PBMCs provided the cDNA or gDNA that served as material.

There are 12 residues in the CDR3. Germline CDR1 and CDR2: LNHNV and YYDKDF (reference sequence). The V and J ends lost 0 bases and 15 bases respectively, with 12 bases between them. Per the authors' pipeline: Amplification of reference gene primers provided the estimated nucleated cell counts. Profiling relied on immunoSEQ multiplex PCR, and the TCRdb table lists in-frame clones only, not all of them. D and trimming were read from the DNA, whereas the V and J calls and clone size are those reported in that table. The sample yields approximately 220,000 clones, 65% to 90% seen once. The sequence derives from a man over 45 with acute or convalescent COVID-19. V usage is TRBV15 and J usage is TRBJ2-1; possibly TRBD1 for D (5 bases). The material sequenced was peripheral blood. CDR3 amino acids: CATSRDIRDGFF. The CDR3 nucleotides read TGTGCCACCAGCAGAGATATCAGGGATGGGTTCTTC.